This T cell receptor beta chain emerged from a study of shared clonotypes between healthy human individuals. Overall study context: Three CD4 naive, three CD4 memory, two CD8 naive and one CD8 memory plate were used per donor.

Everyone who donated was a Caucasian adult who lived in Nashville, Tennessee. General study findings and limits: Clonotypes that were shared across a handful of donors made up around 4.6% of naive CD4 clonotypes.

In the case of this clone: No antigen is known for it.

Profiling relied on immunoSEQ multiplex PCR, and the TCRdb table lists in-frame clones only, not all of them. The sample holds millions of clones, 85% to 95% seen once. CDR1 and CDR2 from the germline V gene are GTSNPN and SVGIG (reference sequence). V shed 7 bases and J shed 0 bases, with 10 bases lying between them. CDR3 length equals 13 residues. The chain employs TRBV30 and TRBJ1-3; weak D call: TRBD1 (5 bases). Material for sequencing was naive CD4+ T cells sorted from blood. Noted subset: CD45RA+ positively selected. This clonotype was obtained from a man between 18 and 29 years old in good health. CDR3 nucleotides: TGTGCCTTGACAGCTAGCTCTGGAAACACCATATATTTT. This translates into CALTASSGNTIYF.